This T cell receptor (beta chain) was identified in a study of CD8 T cells in Susac syndrome. Trimming pared 0 bases from V and 2 bases from J, leaving 8 bases between. This CDR3 is built from 15 residues. Germline assignment: CDR1 LGHNA and CDR2 YSLEER. An input of 0.5 to 1 ug of RNA was subjected to reverse transcription using random hexamers. Coverage of TCR beta CDR3 amplification by immunoSEQ multiplex PCR extended to 54 Vbeta and 13 Jbeta. TCRdb re-called the immunoSEQ multiplex PCR reads with MiXCR, one entry per CDR3 protein. The data show some 180,000 distinct CDR3 sequences, roughly 94% seen once. The control group consisted of healthy donors matched for age and sex.

This chain links TRBV4-3 with TRBJ2-4; D perhaps matches TRBD1 (6 bases). The sequence was obtained from a human donor in good health. The sequencing sample was made of CD4+ T cells from PBMCs. The CDR3 sequence is CASSQDRGTKNIQYF. CDR3 sequence (DNA): TGCGCCAGCAGCCAAGACAGGGGAACCAAAAACATTCAGTACTTC.